This T cell receptor beta chain was obtained from a study of cytomegalovirus exposure and HLA in healthy donors. This clone was observed a handful of times. Trimming cost V 6 bases and J 0 bases, with 12 bases left between them. CDR1 and CDR2 (germline): MDHEN, SYDVKM. This CDR3 has 14 amino acids. The PCR ran on 60 Vbeta and 13 Jbeta primers. TCRdb's copy holds only in-frame clones and misses some; the assay was immunoSEQ multiplex PCR. The sample has 120,000 or so clones; around 81% are singletons. Sample: PBMCs. This receptor was obtained from a female donor in good health and CMV-seronegative. V usage is TRBV28 and J usage is TRBJ2-7, with D unclear. CDR3 DNA: TGTGCCAGCAGCATTACCCTAACCTCCTACGAGCAGTACTTC. It codes for CASSITLTSYEQYF.